The rows below give T cell receptor beta chains drawn from one sample of a study of blood T cell repertoires in COVID-19. Only in-frame clones appear in the TCRdb table, and some are missing; sequencing was by immunoSEQ multiplex PCR. Of roughly 200,000 clones in the sample, approximately 80% were seen once. The material sequenced was peripheral blood. These TCRs come from a human donor in a cohort sampled during active COVID-19. CDR3s include the opening cysteine and the closing phenylalanine or tryptophan. D genes are given only for firm matches. Clone size is not always given. Where it is, it says once, few, many or a class for expanded clones.

v_call	j_call	clone_size	d_call	cdr3_aa
TRBV5-1	TRBJ2-2	.	TRBD1	CASSLGQGTDTGELFF
TRBV7-9	TRBJ2-1	.	TRBD2	CASRPTSGRADEQFF
TRBV5-4	TRBJ2-5	.	TRBD2	CASSARGGQETQYF
TRBV5-1	TRBJ2-3	.	TRBD1	CASSLVGQGADTQYF
TRBV10-2	TRBJ2-3	.	TRBD2	CASSESRLAAADTQYF
TRBV7-9	TRBJ2-3	.	.	CASSLTGGTDTQYF
TRBV12-2	TRBJ2-5	few	.	CASRLDGLAGQDGGETQYF
TRBV19	TRBJ2-3	.	TRBD1	CASSMGQGADTQYF
TRBV6-1	TRBJ2-1	.	.	CASSDMGLAYNEQFF
TRBV19	TRBJ2-2	.	TRBD1	CASSTFIGTAANTGELFF
TRBV13	TRBJ2-3	.	.	CASSLDSSTDTQYF
TRBV12-2	TRBJ2-7	.	.	CASRLGQRGEQYF
TRBV7-9	TRBJ2-1	.	TRBD2	CASSFLLAGAEQFF
TRBV15	TRBJ1-5	.	.	CATSVLEGRNQPQHF
TRBV6-1	TRBJ2-7	.	TRBD1	CASSDFRGGQGHEQYF
TRBV14	TRBJ2-1	few	TRBD1	CASSQRQGTGEQFF
TRBV18	TRBJ2-1	.	.	CASAGVEGNEQFF
TRBV18	TRBJ2-1	.	.	CASSPGGLGANSEQFF
TRBV3-1/TRBV3-2	TRBJ1-4	many	TRBD1	CASSHRIGQGDEKLFF
TRBV7-2	TRBJ1-3	.	.	CASSSPGAGSGNTIYF
TRBV7-8	TRBJ1-2	.	.	CASSLVPSEALSGYTF
TRBV5-1	TRBJ2-1	.	TRBD1	CASSLRRDRGPTYNEQFF
TRBV7-6	TRBJ1-1	.	.	CASSLAAGTNTEAFF
TRBV24-1	TRBJ2-5	.	TRBD1	CATSELGQGETQYF
TRBV5-1	TRBJ1-6	once	TRBD1	CASSPRQGNNSPLHF
TRBV27	TRBJ2-2	few	TRBD2	CASSSGLAALTGELFF
TRBV5-6	TRBJ1-2	few	.	CASSLGAGYTF
TRBV28	TRBJ1-6	.	.	CASSPGGMAISPLHF
TRBV28	TRBJ1-1	.	.	CASNLQGFTEAFF
TRBV10-2	TRBJ2-4	.	TRBD1	CASIPTGQNIQYF
TRBV28	TRBJ2-7	.	TRBD2	CASSLLAGGHEQYF
TRBV28	TRBJ2-6	.	.	CASRGQRTTGANVLTF
TRBV5-6	TRBJ1-2	.	TRBD1	CASSGLDRGGYGYTF
TRBV6-5	TRBJ2-5	.	TRBD1	CASKYFWDRDETQYF
TRBV5-6	TRBJ2-7	.	TRBD1	CASSSGQKAFYEQYF
TRBV15	TRBJ2-2	.	.	CATAQMNTGELFF
TRBV20-1	TRBJ2-7	.	.	CSARTSYEQYF
TRBV5-6	TRBJ2-3	.	TRBD1	CASSSGTGLSTDTQYF
TRBV28	TRBJ2-7	.	TRBD1	CASSLGQVYYEQYF
TRBV6-5	TRBJ1-5	.	.	CASRGSNQPQHF
TRBV5-6	TRBJ1-2	once	TRBD1	CASSFDRGEGYTF
TRBV6-1	TRBJ2-5	.	TRBD1	CASSEYGTGGYETQYF
TRBV27	TRBJ2-7	.	.	CASSFRRGLTYEQYF
TRBV30	TRBJ1-3	.	.	CAWSNQGSTSGNTIYF
TRBV7-2	TRBJ2-1	.	TRBD2	CASSLGGSGRAHEQFF
TRBV5-1	TRBJ2-7	.	TRBD1	CASSIGQGATYEQYF
TRBV11-3	TRBJ2-7	.	.	CASSLGFGTAYEQYF
TRBV28	TRBJ2-7	.	TRBD1	CASNTQGAVYEQYF
TRBV3-1/TRBV3-2	TRBJ2-3	.	TRBD2	CASSQRVASGRGDTQYF
TRBV27	TRBJ2-3	.	.	CASRSPLGIKPWTQYF
TRBV29-1	TRBJ1-2	.	.	CSVEVGGQRRGYTF
TRBV5-1	TRBJ2-5	.	TRBD2	CASSFSSLAGVETQYF
TRBV3-1/TRBV3-2	TRBJ2-3	.	.	CASSPTVARGTHTDTQYF